This T cell receptor (beta chain) was recorded in a study of OX40 agonist ivuxolimab in advanced cancers. Study conclusions and caveats: Low normalized T-cell clonal expansion was also seen in some nonresponders.

A word on this clone: The antigen is not known.

Using immunoSEQ multiplex PCR, the repertoire was profiled, and TCRdb retains in-frame clones only, with some absent. The sample lists under 85,000 clones, approximately 91% occurring once. V was clipped by 1 base and J by 0 bases; unmatched bases: 9. CDR3 size: 19 residues. In germline, CDR1 is LNHDA, CDR2 SQIVND (reference sequence). V and J are TRBV19 and TRBJ2-1; TRBD2 agrees at 10 bases. The origin of this receptor is an adult with an advanced solid tumor such as melanoma, head and neck, liver or kidney cancer. This sample comprised CD4+ or CD8+ T cells sorted from blood, obtained in a trial of the OX40 agonist ivuxolimab. The DNA for the CDR3 is TGTGCCAGTAGTATAGCGGTTGCTAGCGGGAGCGCCTCCTACAATGAGCAGTTCTTC. Amino acid sequence: CASSIAVASGSASYNEQFF.